This TCR beta chain was profiled in a study of control samples from healthy donors and cancer patients. The CDR3 extends over 13 amino acids. Germline V gene data show CDR1 as LGHDT and CDR2 as YNNKEL (reference sequence). The V end was cut by 7 bases, the J end by 1 base, with 10 bases between. The protocol was immunoSEQ multiplex PCR, while the TCRdb copy is restricted to in-frame clones and leaves out a portion. The sample includes 150,000 to 200,000 clones, approximately 94% of them seen just once. Sequencing used blood. This receptor was obtained from a middle-aged woman in good health. The rearrangement joins TRBV3-1 (or the pseudogene TRBV3-2) to TRBJ1-1; maybe TRBD1 (6 bases). The CDR3 DNA reads as TGTGCCAGCAACGGACAGTCGAACACTGAAGCTTTCTTT. Residues: CASNGQSNTEAFF.